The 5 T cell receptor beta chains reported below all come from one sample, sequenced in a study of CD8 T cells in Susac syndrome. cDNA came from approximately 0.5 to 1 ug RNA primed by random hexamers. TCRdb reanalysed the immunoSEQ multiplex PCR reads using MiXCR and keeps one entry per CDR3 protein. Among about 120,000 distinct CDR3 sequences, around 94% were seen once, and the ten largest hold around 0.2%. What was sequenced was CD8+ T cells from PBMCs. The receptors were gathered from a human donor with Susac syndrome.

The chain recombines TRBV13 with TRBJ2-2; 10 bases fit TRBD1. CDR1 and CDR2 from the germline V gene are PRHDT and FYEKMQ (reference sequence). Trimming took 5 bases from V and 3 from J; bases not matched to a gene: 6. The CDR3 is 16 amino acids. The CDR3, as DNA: TGTGCCAGCAGCCGTAGGACAGGGGGTTACACCGGGGAGCTGTTTTTT. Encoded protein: CASSRRTGGYTGELFF. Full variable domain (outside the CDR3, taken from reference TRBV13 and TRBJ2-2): AAGVIQSPRHLIKEKRETATLKCYPIPRHDTVYWYQQGPGQDPQFLISFYEKMQSDKGSIPDRFSAQQFSDYHSELNMSSLELGDSALYFCASSRRTGGYTGELFFGEGSRLTVL.

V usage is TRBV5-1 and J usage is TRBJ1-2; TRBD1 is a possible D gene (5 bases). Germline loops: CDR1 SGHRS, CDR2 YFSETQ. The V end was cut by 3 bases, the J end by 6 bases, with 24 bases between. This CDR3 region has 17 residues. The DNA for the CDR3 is TGCGCCAGCAGCTACGGATGGACATCATCTGGCCTCCATGGCTACACCTTC. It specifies CASSYGWTSSGLHGYTF. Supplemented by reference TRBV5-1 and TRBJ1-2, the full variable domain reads KAGVTQTPRYLIKTRGQQVTLSCSPISGHRSVSWYQQTPGQGLQFLFEYFSETQRNKGNFPGRFSGRQFSNSRSEMNVSTLELGDSALYLCASSYGWTSSGLHGYTFGSGTRLTVV.

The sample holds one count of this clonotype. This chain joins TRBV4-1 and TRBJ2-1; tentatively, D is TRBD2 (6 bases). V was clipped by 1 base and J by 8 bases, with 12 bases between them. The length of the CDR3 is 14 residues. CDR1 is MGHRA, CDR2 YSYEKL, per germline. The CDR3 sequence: CASSQGGVGHEQFF. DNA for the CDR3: TGCGCCAGCAGCCAAGGCGGGGTTGGGCATGAGCAGTTCTTC.

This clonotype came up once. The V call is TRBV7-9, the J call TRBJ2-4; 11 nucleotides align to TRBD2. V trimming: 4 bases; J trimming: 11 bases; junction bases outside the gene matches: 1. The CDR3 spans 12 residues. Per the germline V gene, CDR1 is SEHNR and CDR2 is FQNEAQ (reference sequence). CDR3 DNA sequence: TGTGCCAGCAGCTCGGGACTAGCGGTTCAGTACTTC. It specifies CASSSGLAVQYF.

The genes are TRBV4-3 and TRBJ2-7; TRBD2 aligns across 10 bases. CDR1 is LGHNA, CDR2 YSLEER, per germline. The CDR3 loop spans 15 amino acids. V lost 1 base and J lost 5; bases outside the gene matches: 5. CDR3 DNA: TGCGCCAGCAGCCAAGTCTCTAGCGGGAGACACGAGCAGTACTTC. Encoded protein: CASSQVSSGRHEQYF.